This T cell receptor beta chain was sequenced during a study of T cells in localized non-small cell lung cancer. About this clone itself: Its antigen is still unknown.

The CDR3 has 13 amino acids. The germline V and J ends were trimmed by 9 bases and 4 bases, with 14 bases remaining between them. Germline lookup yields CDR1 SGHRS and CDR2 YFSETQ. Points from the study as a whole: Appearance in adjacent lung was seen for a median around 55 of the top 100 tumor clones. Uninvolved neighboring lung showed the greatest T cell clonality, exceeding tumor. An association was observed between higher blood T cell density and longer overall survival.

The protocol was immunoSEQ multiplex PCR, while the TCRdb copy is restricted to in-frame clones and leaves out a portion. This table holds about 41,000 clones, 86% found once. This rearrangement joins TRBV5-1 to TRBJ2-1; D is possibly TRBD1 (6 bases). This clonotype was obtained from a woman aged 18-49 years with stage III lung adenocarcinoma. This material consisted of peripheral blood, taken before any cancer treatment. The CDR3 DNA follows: TGCGCCACCGCCGCGGACAGATACAATGAGCAGTTCTTC. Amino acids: CATAADRYNEQFF.